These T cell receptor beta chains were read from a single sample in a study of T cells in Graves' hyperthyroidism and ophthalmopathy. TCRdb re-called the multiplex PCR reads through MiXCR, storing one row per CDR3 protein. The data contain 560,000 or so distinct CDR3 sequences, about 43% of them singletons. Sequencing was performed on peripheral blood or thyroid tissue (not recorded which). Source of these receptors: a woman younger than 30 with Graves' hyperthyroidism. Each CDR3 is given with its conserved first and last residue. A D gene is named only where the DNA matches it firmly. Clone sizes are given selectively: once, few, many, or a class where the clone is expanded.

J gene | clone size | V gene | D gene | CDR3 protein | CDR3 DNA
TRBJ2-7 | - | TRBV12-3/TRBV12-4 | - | CASSFSGENYEQYF | TGTGCCAGCAGTTTTTCAGGGGAGAACTACGAGCAGTACTTC
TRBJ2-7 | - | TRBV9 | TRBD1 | CASSSRPADRGNSYEQYF | TGTGCCAGCAGCTCTCGGCCCGCGGACAGGGGGAACTCCTACGAGCAGTACTTC
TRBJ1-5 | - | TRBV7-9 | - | CASSLPWGPVSNQPQHF | TGTGCCAGCAGCCTACCGTGGGGGCCGGTGAGCAATCAGCCCCAGCATTTT
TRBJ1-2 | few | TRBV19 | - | CASSPAAGGNYGYTF | TGTGCCAGTAGCCCGGCAGCCGGGGGGAACTATGGCTACACCTTC
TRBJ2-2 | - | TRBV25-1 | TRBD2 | CASVEVVGRGTGELFF | TGTGCCAGCGTTGAGGTTGTAGGGAGGGGTACCGGGGAGCTGTTTTTT
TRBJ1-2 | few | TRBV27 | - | CASRWGSYGYTF | TGTGCCAGCAGGTGGGGGAGCTATGGCTACACCTTC
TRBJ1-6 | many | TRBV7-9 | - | CASSLDGRDSPLHF | TGTGCCAGCAGCTTAGATGGTCGGGATTCACCCCTCCACTTT
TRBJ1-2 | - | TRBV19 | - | CASSIGTVSNGYTF | TGTGCCAGTAGTATAGGGACCGTTAGTAATGGCTACACCTTC
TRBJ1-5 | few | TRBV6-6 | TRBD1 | CASSTGIGVSNQPQHF | TGTGCCAGCTCGACAGGGATCGGAGTGAGCAATCAGCCCCAGCATTTT
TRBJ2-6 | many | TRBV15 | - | CATSTFVDNVLTF | TGTGCCACCAGTACCTTCGTGGACAACGTCCTGACTTTC
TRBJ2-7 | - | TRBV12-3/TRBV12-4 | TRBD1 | CASSSGQEYEQYF | TGTGCCAGCAGTTCCGGACAGGAATACGAGCAGTACTTC
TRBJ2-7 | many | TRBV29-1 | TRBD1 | CSVYNRGHEQYF | TGCAGCGTCTATAACAGGGGCCACGAGCAGTACTTC
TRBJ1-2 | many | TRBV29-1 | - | CSVPSQTDAYGYTF | TGCAGCGTCCCTTCCCAGACAGACGCCTATGGCTACACCTTC
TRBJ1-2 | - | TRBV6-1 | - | CASNTGYYGYTF | TGTGCCAGCAATACAGGGTACTATGGCTACACCTTC
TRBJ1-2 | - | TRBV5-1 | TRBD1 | CASSSPGTGHVGYTF | TGCGCCAGCAGCTCCCCCGGGACAGGGCATGTTGGCTACACCTTC
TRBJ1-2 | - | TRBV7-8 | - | CASRQTVYGYTF | TGTGCCAGCAGACAGACAGTCTATGGCTACACCTTC
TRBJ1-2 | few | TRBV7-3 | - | CASSRPGTRRANYGYTF | TGCGCCAGCAGCCGCCCAGGGACCAGGAGAGCTAACTATGGCTACACCTTC
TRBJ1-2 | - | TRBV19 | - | CASAMASGVENYGYTF | TGTGCCAGTGCAATGGCGTCGGGTGTTGAAAACTATGGCTACACCTTC
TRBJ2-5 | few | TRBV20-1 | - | CSVKGQETQYF | TGCAGTGTGAAGGGCCAAGAGACCCAGTACTTC
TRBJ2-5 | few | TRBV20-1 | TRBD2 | CSARIAGATETQYF | TGCAGTGCTAGAATAGCGGGGGCTACAGAGACCCAGTACTTC
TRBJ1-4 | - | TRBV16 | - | CASSPLRQGRFGEKLFF | TGTGCCAGCAGCCCCCTACGGCAGGGCCGCTTTGGGGAAAAACTGTTTTTT
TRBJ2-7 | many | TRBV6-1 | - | CASSELGRRAEQYF | TGTGCCAGCAGTGAACTGGGACGAAGGGCCGAGCAGTACTTC
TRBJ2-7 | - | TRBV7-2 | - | CASSLQGGNEQYF | TGTGCCAGCAGCTTGCAGGGGGGCAACGAGCAGTACTTC
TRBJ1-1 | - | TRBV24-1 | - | CATSDSSGLNTEAFF | TGTGCCACCAGTGATTCCTCAGGGCTGAACACTGAAGCTTTCTTT
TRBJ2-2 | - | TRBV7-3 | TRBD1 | CASSPRTGGTGELFF | TGTGCCAGCAGCCCTAGGACAGGGGGGACCGGGGAGCTGTTTTTT
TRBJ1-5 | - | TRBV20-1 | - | CSASTGQTSNQPQHF | TGCAGTGCCAGTACCGGACAGACTAGCAATCAGCCCCAGCATTTT
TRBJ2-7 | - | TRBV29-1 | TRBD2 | CSAGSGRTYEQYF | TGCAGCGCCGGAAGCGGGAGGACCTACGAGCAGTACTTC
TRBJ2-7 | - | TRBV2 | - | CASSRPFPSGHYEQYF | TGTGCCAGCAGCCGCCCCTTCCCATCAGGCCACTACGAGCAGTACTTC
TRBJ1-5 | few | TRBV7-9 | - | CASSLGSLGVSNQPQHF | TGTGCCAGCAGCTTAGGGAGTTTGGGGGTTAGCAATCAGCCCCAGCATTTT
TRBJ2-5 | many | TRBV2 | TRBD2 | CASSEGLAGDVRETQYF | TGTGCCAGCAGTGAAGGGCTAGCGGGAGACGTGAGGGAGACCCAGTACTTC
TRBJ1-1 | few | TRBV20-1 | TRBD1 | CSAPLLDREGTEAFF | TGCAGTGCTCCCTTACTAGACAGGGAGGGCACTGAAGCTTTCTTT